Sequencing of this T cell receptor beta chain was carried out in a study of cytomegalovirus exposure and HLA in healthy donors. The study, taken as a whole, reports: HLA-A and HLA-B allele assignments for most subjects were reportedly predicted accurately using TCR beta sequences.

Primers included in the PCR were 60 Vbeta and 13 Jbeta primers. Generated by immunoSEQ multiplex PCR, the TCRdb table keeps only in-frame clones and is missing some. The sample shows under 130,000 clones, over 70% of them seen only once. Losses at the gene ends were 3 bases for V and 11 bases for J; bases not matched to a gene: 11. Germline CDR1 SGHAT, CDR2 FQNNGV. This CDR3 is built from 14 residues. Turning to this clone: Its antigen remains unknown.

The chain joins TRBV11-2 to TRBJ2-5; the match to TRBD2 covers 8 bases. Source material: PBMCs. The receptor's source is a male donor in good health and CMV-seronegative. CDR3 nucleotides: TGTGCCAGCAGCTTTCAGCGGGGGACGGGAGAGCAGTACTTC. Its protein product is CASSFQRGTGEQYF.